The source of this T cell receptor beta chain is a study of cytomegalovirus exposure and HLA in healthy donors. Across the study: Tens of millions of unique TCR sequences came from HLA-typed donors in an early release. Genetic ancestry analysis placed approximately 80% of the 300 to 500 donors that were genotyped in the Caucasian-associated cluster.

With respect to this clone: Its antigen is currently unknown.

Study-wide findings and caveats: TCR beta chains numbering more than 150 were designated cytomegalovirus-associated.

Germline values: CDR1 PRHDT, CDR2 FYEKMQ (reference sequence). Trimming removed 5 bases at V and 2 bases at J, with 6 bases between. The CDR3 contains 13 residues. 60 Vbeta and 13 Jbeta primers were used in PCR. The repertoire was sequenced with immunoSEQ multiplex PCR; TCRdb's copy has only in-frame clones and lacks some. This repertoire includes around 60,000 clones. The source material was PBMCs. This receptor was taken from a man aged 30-40 years in good health and CMV-seropositive. The gene calls are TRBV13 and TRBJ2-2; tentatively, D is TRBD2 (6 bases). The CDR3: CASSAGNTGELFF. The CDR3 region has the DNA TGTGCCAGCAGCGCGGGAAACACCGGGGAGCTGTTTTTT.